This T cell receptor (beta chain) was captured by sequencing in a study of chemoradiotherapy in HPV16-positive cancers. Study details: A couple of HPV16-positive patients' cells yielded candidate HPV-specific clones and common motifs.

Germline-derived CDR1 and CDR2 are SQVTM and ANQGSEA. V was shortened by 4 bases and J by 3 bases, with 30 bases between the two germline ends. The CDR3 consists of 19 residues. Here immunoSEQ multiplex PCR was the method, and the copy in TCRdb shows in-frame clones only, minus some. The table has about 4,600 clones, about 90% seen once. Study observations and caveats: Only two HPV16-positive patients supplied the functional HPV-specificity definition. HPV-responsive T-cell expansion during chemoradiotherapy was linked to improved recurrence-free survival in HPV16-positive patients.

A note on this clone: The antigen remains unidentified.

This clonotype was obtained from a human donor with HPV-associated anogenital cancer. The material was tumor tissue, obtained from a patient who underwent chemoradiotherapy. The chain uses TRBV29-1 and TRBJ1-1, with D perhaps matching TRBD1 (6 bases). CDR3 region: CSVAHHPRGASDFYTEAFF. DNA for the CDR3: TGCAGCGTTGCACACCACCCCCGGGGGGCCTCAGACTTTTACACTGAAGCTTTCTTT.